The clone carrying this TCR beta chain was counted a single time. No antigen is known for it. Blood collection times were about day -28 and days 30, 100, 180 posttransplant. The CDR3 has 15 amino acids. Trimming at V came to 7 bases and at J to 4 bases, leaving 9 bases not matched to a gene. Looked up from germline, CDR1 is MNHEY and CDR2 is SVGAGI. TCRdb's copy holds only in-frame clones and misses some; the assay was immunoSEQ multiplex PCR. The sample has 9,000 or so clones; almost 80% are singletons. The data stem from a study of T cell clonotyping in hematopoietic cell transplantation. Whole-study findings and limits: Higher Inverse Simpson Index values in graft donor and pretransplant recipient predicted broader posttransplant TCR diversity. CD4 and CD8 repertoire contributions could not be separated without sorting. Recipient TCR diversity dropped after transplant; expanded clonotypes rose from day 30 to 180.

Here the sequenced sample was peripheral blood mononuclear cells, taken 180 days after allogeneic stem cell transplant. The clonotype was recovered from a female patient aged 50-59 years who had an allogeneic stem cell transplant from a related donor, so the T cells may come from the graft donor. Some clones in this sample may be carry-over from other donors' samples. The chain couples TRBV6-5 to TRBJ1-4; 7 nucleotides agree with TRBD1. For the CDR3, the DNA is TGTGCCAGCACCCAGGACAGGTTGGGTAATGAAAAACTGTTTTTT. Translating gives CASTQDRLGNEKLFF.